This T cell receptor (beta chain) appears in the sequencing data of a study of T cells in Graves' hyperthyroidism and ophthalmopathy. Regions amplified from RNA transcripts were the TCR beta CDR3 regions. TCR CDR3 regions were first amplified by RT-PCR with HTBI primers. Each CDR3 protein is one row after TCRdb ran MiXCR on the multiplex PCR reads. The repertoire holds some 460,000 distinct CDR3 sequences, about a sixth seen once, with roughly 7.7% in the top ten. This clonotype was seen repeatedly, ten times or more. The CDR3 spans 15 residues. Germline CDR1 DFQATT, CDR2 SNEGSKA (reference sequence). V shed 1 base, J shed 9 bases, and the junction held 8 bases outside the gene matches.

This TCR was sampled from a woman under 30 with Graves' hyperthyroidism. Sequenced material: blood. The gene calls are TRBV20-1 and TRBJ2-1; 11 bases agree with TRBD2. Here the CDR3 DNA reads TGCAGTGCTAGAGGCGGACATAGCGGGAGGGGTGAGCAGTTCTTC. The encoded protein is CSARGGHSGRGEQFF.